The 9 T cell receptor beta chains below come from one sample, sequenced in a study of blood T cell repertoires in COVID-19. Clones were sequenced by immunoSEQ multiplex PCR, and TCRdb holds only the in-frame ones, with some missing. The sample consists of about 300,000 clones, around 92% of them appearing once. Input material: peripheral blood. The receptors were gathered from a young man who had recovered from COVID-19.

V usage is TRBV2 and J usage is TRBJ2-7; weak D call: TRBD1 (6 bases). V was shortened by 7 bases and J by 2 bases, with 15 bases between the two germline ends. The germline CDR1 and CDR2 sequences are SNHLY and FYNNEI. The CDR3 is made up of 14 amino acids. The CDR3, as DNA: TGTGCCAGCAAGCTAACAGGGACCCCCTACGAGCAGTACTTC. As protein: CASKLTGTPYEQYF.

This chain joins TRBV30 and TRBJ2-1; 7 nucleotides align to TRBD2. Trimming took 0 bases from V and 10 from J; bases not matched to a gene: 9. Germline CDR1 GTSNPN, CDR2 SVGIG (reference sequence). CDR3 size: 14 residues. The CDR3 region is CAWSVLAGAGEQFF. In DNA form, the CDR3 reads TGTGCCTGGAGTGTACTGGCGGGAGCGGGGGAGCAGTTCTTC.

The chain couples TRBV3-1 (or the pseudogene TRBV3-2) to TRBJ2-7, with TRBD1 identical over 7 bases. Germline CDR1 is LGHDT and CDR2 is YNNKEL (reference sequence). With 6 bases clipped from V and 6 bases from J, the junction kept 8 bases outside the gene matches. The CDR3 loop spans 13 amino acids. CDR3 coding DNA: TGTGCCAGCAGTCAGGAGACAGGGCTCGAGCAGTACTTC. The encoded protein is CASSQETGLEQYF.

V gene TRBV7-2 combines with J gene TRBJ2-5, with 7 bases that match TRBD1. The trim removed 6 bases at V and 4 bases at J, leaving 8 bases unmatched. The CDR3 is 14 amino acids. Germline V gives CDR1 SGHTA, CDR2 FQGNSA. Written as DNA, the CDR3 is TGTGCCAGCAGTTTCCGACAGGGCCCAGAGACCCAGTACTTC. Its protein product is CASSFRQGPETQYF.

This rearrangement joins TRBV2 to TRBJ1-3; D is undetermined. CDR3 length: 15 residues. Germline values: CDR1 SNHLY, CDR2 FYNNEI. Trimming shortened V by 4 bases and J by 0 bases, and 10 bases separated the two germline ends. The CDR3 DNA sequence: TGTGCCAGCAGTGGTGAACAGATCTCTGGAAACACCATATATTTT. It encodes CASSGEQISGNTIYF. Variable domain in full (rest from reference TRBV2 and TRBJ1-3): EPEVTQTPSHQVTQMGQEVILRCVPISNHLYFYWYRQILGQKVEFLVSFYNNEISEKSEIFDDQFSVERPDGSNFTLKIRSTKLEDSAMYFCASSGEQISGNTIYFGEGSWLTVV.

The table lists this clone with a count of one. The genes are TRBV7-9 and TRBJ2-7, with TRBD2 identical over 16 bases. CDR3 length: 15 amino acids. The V segment lost 3 bases and the J segment 5 bases; nucleotides outside the gene matches: 1. CDR1 is SEHNR and CDR2 is FQNEAQ in the germline V gene (reference sequence). The CDR3 here is CASSLGTSGRDEQYF. The DNA for the CDR3 is TGTGCCAGCAGCTTGGGGACTAGCGGGAGGGACGAGCAGTACTTC.

This clone was seen a single time. The chain couples TRBV6-5 to TRBJ1-3, with D uncertain. Germline CDR1 reads MNHEY; CDR2 reads SVGAGI. The CDR3 length is 15 residues. V lost 7 bases and J 0 bases, leaving 13 bases between the germline ends. CDR3: CASKAGESSGNTIYF. Here the CDR3 DNA reads TGTGCCAGCAAGGCAGGCGAATCCTCTGGAAACACCATATATTTT.

The chain uses TRBV11-3 and TRBJ1-1; weak D call: TRBD1 (5 bases). Germline V gene data show CDR1 as SGHNT and CDR2 as YENEEA. The V gene lost 0 bases and the J gene lost 7 bases, with 18 bases spanning the gap. This CDR3 has 16 amino acids. The CDR3 spells CASSLDHGTGGSEAFF. As DNA, the CDR3 is TGTGCCAGCAGCTTAGATCATGGGACCGGGGGGAGTGAAGCTTTCTTT. The complete variable domain, with remaining parts taken from reference TRBV11-3 and TRBJ1-1, reads EAGVVQSPRYKIIEKKQPVAFWCNPISGHNTLYWYLQNLGQGPELLIRYENEEAVDDSQLPKDRFSAERLKGVDSTLKIQPAELGDSAVYLCASSLDHGTGGSEAFFGQGTRLTVV.

J is TRBJ2-3 and V is TRBV19; D might be TRBD1 (6 bases). From germline, CDR1 is LNHDA and CDR2 SQIVND (reference sequence). The CDR3 totals 17 residues. V lost 3 bases, J lost 2 bases, and 18 bases lay in between. CDR3 nucleotides: TGTGCCAGTAGTATTAGAACAGGGATAAGTAACACAGATACGCAGTATTTT. This sequence encodes CASSIRTGISNTDTQYF.